Each of the 10 T cell receptor beta chains below was sequenced from the same sample in a study of Ad26.COV2.S vaccination and SARS-CoV-2 variants. The assay was immunoSEQ multiplex PCR, and TCRdb's table has in-frame clones only and misses some. The sample lists about 410,000 clones; around 92% were seen once. Noted treatment: approximately 18 received Ad26.COV2.S at low or high dose, single or two shots; about 5 received placebo; per-sample allocation not given. Day 63 after the first vaccine or placebo injection was the time point for sampling. The sample here was peripheral blood, taken in a trial of Ad26.COV2.S vaccine versus placebo. The receptors shown here come from a person aged 18-60 years who received the Ad26.COV2.S COVID-19 vaccine or a placebo.

The chain combines TRBV7-9 with TRBJ2-7; TRBD1 agrees at 7 bases. The germline CDR1 and CDR2 sequences are SEHNR and FQNEAQ (reference sequence). The CDR3 has 13 residues. The V gene end was trimmed by 4 bases and the J gene end by 3 bases; junction bases not matched to a gene: 3. CDR3 in DNA: TGTGCCAGCAGCTACAGGGACAGCTACGAGCAGTACTTC. As protein: CASSYRDSYEQYF.

This chain connects TRBV9 to TRBJ2-3, with 8 bases fitting TRBD2. The CDR3 is made up of 13 amino acids. Germline V gene data show CDR1 as SGDLS and CDR2 as YYNGEE. V lost 4 bases, J lost 9 bases, and 7 bases stayed unmatched. The CDR3 DNA follows: TGTGCCAGCAGCCCGCCGGTAGCGGGGACGCAGTATTTT. Translating gives CASSPPVAGTQYF.

The rearrangement joins TRBV11-2 to TRBJ1-5; a weak D match, TRBD1 (5 bases). The V and J ends lost 4 bases and 6 bases respectively, with 13 bases between them. The germline gives CDR1 SGHAT, CDR2 FQNNGV. There are 14 residues in the CDR3. The CDR3 loop reads CASSSLTQGQPQHF. The DNA of the CDR3 is TGTGCCAGCAGCTCCCTAACCCAGGGTCAGCCCCAGCATTTT.

This chain links TRBV27 with TRBJ2-2; TRBD2 matches at 15 bases. The ends lost 5 bases at V and 5 bases at J; junction bases unmatched: 9. Germline assignment: CDR1 MNHEY and CDR2 SMNVEV (reference sequence). This CDR3 is 18 amino acids long. This chain's CDR3 is CASSQTGLAGGLTGELFF. Written as DNA, the CDR3 is TGTGCCAGCAGTCAAACCGGACTAGCGGGGGGGTTAACCGGGGAGCTGTTTTTT.

The chain has TRBV5-5 and TRBJ1-1; the D gene is possibly TRBD1 (6 bases). V lost 4 bases, J lost 4 bases, and 20 bases lay in between. CDR3 size: 16 residues. Looked up from germline, CDR1 is SGHKS and CDR2 is YYEKEE (reference sequence). The chain's CDR3 is CASSVGNRDRGTEAFF. DNA of the CDR3: TGTGCCAGCAGCGTAGGTAACAGGGACCGGGGCACTGAAGCTTTCTTT.

The chain combines TRBV4-1 with TRBJ2-7; D is tentatively TRBD1 or TRBD2 (5 bases each). Trimming shortened V by 0 bases and J by 9 bases, and 9 bases separated the two germline ends. CDR3 length: 12 amino acids. Germline lookup yields CDR1 MGHRA and CDR2 YSYEKL. The CDR3, as DNA: TGCGCCAGCAGCCAAGAACGAGGGGCGCAGTACTTC. The encoded protein is CASSQERGAQYF.

This sequence joins TRBV7-9 and TRBJ1-4; D is uncertain. The ends were cut back, 5 bases at V and 4 bases at J, with 11 bases in the middle. This CDR3 is 14 amino acids long. Germline V lookup: CDR1 SEHNR, CDR2 FQNEAQ (reference sequence). In nucleotides, the CDR3 is TGTGCCAGCAGCCCAGACTTGCTTAATGAAAAACTGTTTTTT. Translated: CASSPDLLNEKLFF.

This rearrangement joins TRBV18 to TRBJ1-1; 8 positions agree with TRBD1. The germline V gene has CDR1 KGHSH and CDR2 LQKENI. V lost 3 bases, J lost 5 bases, and 5 bases stayed unmatched. This CDR3 is 14 amino acids long. CDR3 DNA sequence: TGTGCCAGCTCACCCCCAGGGGGCTGGACTGAAGCTTTCTTT. It encodes CASSPPGGWTEAFF.

The rearrangement joins TRBV3-1 (or the pseudogene TRBV3-2) to TRBJ1-2; D call uncertain. The germline V gene encodes CDR1 LGHDT and CDR2 YNNKEL (reference sequence). The ends were cut back, 1 base at V and 8 bases at J, with 11 bases in the middle. The CDR3 is 13 amino acids. The CDR3 DNA sequence: TGTGCCAGCAGCCAAGTAGAGGGTTCGGGCTACACCTTC. This sequence encodes CASSQVEGSGYTF.

CDR3 sequence reads: CASSSLMNTEAFF. CDR3 coding DNA: TGTGCCAGCAGCTCCCTCATGAACACTGAAGCTTTCTTT. The chain carries TRBV6-2 or TRBV6-3 and TRBJ1-1; D is undetermined. The CDR3 spans 13 residues. CDR1 is MNHEY and CDR2 is SVGEGT in the germline V gene. The ends were cut back, 6 bases at V and 0 bases at J, with 8 bases in the middle.